The next 18 T cell receptor beta chains were all read from a single sample in a study of early T cells in non-severe SARS-CoV-2 infection. From the 5' RACE reads, TCRdb called clonotypes with MiXCR, one entry per CDR3 protein. Among more than 85,000 distinct CDR3 sequences listed, roughly 17% were seen once. The sequencing here drew on whole blood, taken at baseline. The source is an adult who was a healthcare worker with PCR-confirmed SARS-CoV-2 infection or an uninfected control (not recorded which).

In regard to this clonotype: A much larger clone differs from this one at a single base, so this may be a read error. The chain carries TRBV28 and TRBJ2-7; TRBD1 aligns across 8 bases. Germline CDR1 MDHEN, CDR2 SYDVKM. V lost 6 bases and J lost 3; bases outside the gene matches: 10. The CDR3 is 15 amino acids. The CDR3 loop reads CASSPHRGRSYEQYF. The CDR3 coding sequence is TGTGCCAGCAGCCCTCACAGGGGGAGAAGCTACGAGCAGTACTTC.

A remark on this clonotype: In this CDR3 the conserved last residue, phenylalanine or tryptophan, is missing, so a read error is likely. The J gene is TRBJ2-1, the V gene TRBV4-1; a possible D gene is TRBD1 (5 bases). The CDR3 sequence is 14 residues long. The V end was cut by 1 base, the J end by 10 bases, with 14 bases between. The germline gives CDR1 MGHRA, CDR2 YSYEKL. For the CDR3, the DNA is TGCGCCAGCAGCCAAGGAGTATTAGGGGTGGAGCAGTTCCTC. Its protein is CASSQGVLGVEQFL.

Only a few counts were recorded for this clonotype. This chain uses TRBV28 with TRBJ2-1; unclear D gene. Germline values: CDR1 MDHEN, CDR2 SYDVKM. The length of the CDR3 is 10 residues. V lost 4 bases and J 10 bases, leaving 5 bases between the germline ends. DNA for the CDR3: TGTGCCAGCAGTTATGGCGAGCAGTTCTTC. This codes for CASSYGEQFF.

The chain recombines TRBV6-6 with TRBJ2-5; D not certain. The CDR3 is made up of 18 amino acids. Per germline, CDR1 MNHNY and CDR2 SVGAGI (reference sequence). Trimming pared 7 bases from V and 3 bases from J, leaving 27 bases between. CDR3 in amino acids: CASTFDLGTPTNKETQYF. In nucleotides, the CDR3 is TGTGCCAGCACCTTCGACTTGGGAACCCCCACTAATAAAGAGACCCAGTACTTC.

The rearrangement links TRBV20-1 to TRBJ2-2, with TRBD1 identical over 7 bases. Looked up from germline, CDR1 is DFQATT and CDR2 is SNEGSKA (reference sequence). The CDR3 covers 14 residues. V trimming: 4 bases; J trimming: 4 bases; junction bases outside the gene matches: 6. The CDR3 sequence is CSAMGTVGTGELFF. The CDR3 bases are TGCAGTGCTATGGGGACAGTTGGCACCGGGGAGCTGTTTTTT.

V is TRBV19 and J is TRBJ1-4; D remains unclear. Germline lookup yields CDR1 LNHDA and CDR2 SQIVND (reference sequence). The CDR3 is made up of 15 amino acids. Trimming took off 7 bases at V and 3 bases at J, with 15 bases between the two ends. CDR3 sequence reads: CASKYGNQANEKLFF. CDR3 in DNA: TGTGCCAGTAAATATGGCAACCAGGCTAATGAAAAACTGTTTTTT. Full variable domain (rest looked up from reference TRBV19 and TRBJ1-4): DGGITQSPKYLFRKEGQNVTLSCEQNLNHDAMYWYRQDPGQGLRLIYYSQIVNDFQKGDIAEGYSVSREKKESFPLTVTSAQKNPTAFYLCASKYGNQANEKLFFGSGTQLSVL.

This clonotype appeared a few times. The genes are TRBV27 and TRBJ2-2, with 7 bases that match TRBD2. Germline CDR1 MNHEY, CDR2 SMNVEV (reference sequence). Trimming removed 6 bases from V and 7 bases from J; junction bases left unmatched: 11. CDR3 length: 15 amino acids. CDR3 in amino acids: CASRHQLGGVGELFF. The CDR3 nucleotides are TGTGCCAGCAGGCACCAGTTGGGGGGGGTCGGGGAGCTGTTTTTT.

In this sample, this clonotype turned up a few times. The V call is TRBV7-2, the J call TRBJ2-2; D gene ambiguous. This CDR3 is built from 14 residues. Trimming took 5 bases from V and 6 from J, leaving 13 bases between them. Germline V gene data show CDR1 as SGHTA and CDR2 as FQGNSA. Here the CDR3 reads CASSPGVGAGELFF. In nucleotides, the CDR3 is TGTGCCAGCAGCCCCGGCGTGGGTGCCGGGGAGCTGTTTTTT.

This clonotype has more than one count but fewer than ten. This chain connects TRBV3-1 to TRBJ2-3; TRBD2 aligns across 7 bases. The CDR3 spans 18 residues. J gave up 2 bases and V 1 base, and 12 bases lay outside the gene matches. Per germline, CDR1 LGHDT and CDR2 YNNKEL (reference sequence). The chain's CDR3 is CASSQVGREYWNTDTQYF. In nucleotides, the CDR3 is TGTGCCAGCAGCCAAGTTGGGCGGGAGTATTGGAACACAGATACGCAGTATTTT.

The sample holds one count of this clonotype. V usage is TRBV5-1 and J usage is TRBJ2-1; the D gene could be TRBD1 or TRBD2 (6 bases each). Trimming shortened V by 6 bases and J by 2 bases, and 15 bases separated the two germline ends. The CDR3 sequence is 15 residues long. Germline CDR1 and CDR2: SGHRS and YFSETQ. CDR3 loop: CASNLNGGPYNEQFF. Here the CDR3 DNA reads TGCGCCAGCAACTTAAACGGGGGCCCCTACAATGAGCAGTTCTTC.

The chain combines TRBV7-2 with TRBJ2-5, with D uncertain. The CDR3 length is 15 residues. V was trimmed by 0 bases and J by 1 base, leaving 9 bases between them. The germline V gene encodes CDR1 SGHTA and CDR2 FQGNSA. The CDR3 coding sequence is TGTGCCAGCAGCTTAGCGTCGGCGACCCAAGAGACCCAGTACTTC. It is translated as CASSLASATQETQYF.

The CDR3 loop reads CASSQGQGLSVGEAFF. For the CDR3, the DNA is TGCGCCAGCAGCCAGGGACAGGGCCTATCGGTAGGTGAAGCTTTCTTT. J is TRBJ1-1 and V is TRBV5-1, with 9 nucleotides matching TRBD1. Germline V lookup: CDR1 SGHRS, CDR2 YFSETQ. This CDR3 has 16 amino acids. V was pared by 4 bases and J by 7 bases, with 14 bases of the junction left unmatched.

This clonotype was found many times. This chain joins TRBV7-2 and TRBJ1-2; possibly TRBD1 for D (5 bases). Germline V gene lookup returns CDR1 SGHTA and CDR2 FQGNSA. The CDR3 extends over 15 amino acids. V lost 1 base and J lost 4, with 13 bases in between. The CDR3 here is CASSLEQGLGYGYTF. Written as DNA, the CDR3 is TGTGCCAGCAGCTTAGAGCAGGGACTAGGCTATGGCTACACCTTC.

The V and J genes are TRBV7-3 and TRBJ2-3; D call uncertain. The germline gives CDR1 SGHTA, CDR2 FQGTGA. The CDR3 extends over 13 amino acids. The V gene lost 0 bases and the J gene lost 4 bases, with 5 bases spanning the gap. The CDR3 loop is CASSLTFADTQYF. The CDR3 DNA reads TGTGCCAGCAGCTTAACGTTCGCAGATACGCAGTATTTT. Complete variable domain (other parts from reference TRBV7-3 and TRBJ2-3): GAGVSQTPSNKVTEKGKYVELRCDPISGHTALYWYRQSLGQGPEFLIYFQGTGAADDSGLPNDRFFAVRPEGSVSTLKIQRTERGDSAVYLCASSLTFADTQYFGPGTRLTVL.

V is TRBV3-1 and J is TRBJ1-1, with no clear D. Between the trimmed V and J ends, which lost 2 bases and 5 bases, there was a span of 21 bases. The CDR3 spans 17 residues. The germline gives CDR1 LGHDT, CDR2 YNNKEL (reference sequence). CDR3 sequence: CASSQMGYAEGRTEAFF. CDR3 DNA sequence: TGTGCCAGCAGCCAAATGGGCTATGCGGAGGGAAGGACTGAAGCTTTCTTT.

The V call is TRBV5-1, the J call TRBJ1-1, with D unresolved. CDR1 is SGHRS, CDR2 YFSETQ, per germline. Trimming cost V 0 bases and J 4 bases, with 13 bases left between them. The CDR3 has 15 residues. The CDR3 here is CASSLAGVSGTEAFF. In DNA, the CDR3 is TGCGCCAGCAGCTTGGCTGGGGTCAGTGGCACTGAAGCTTTCTTT.

Only a few counts were recorded for this clonotype. CDR3 amino acids: CASRERFIAVNEQFF. The CDR3 bases are TGTGCCAGCCGAGAACGCTTCATAGCGGTCAATGAGCAGTTCTTC. V and J are TRBV6-1 and TRBJ2-1; maybe TRBD2 (6 bases). CDR1 is MNHNS, CDR2 SASEGT, per germline. V lost 8 bases and J 6 bases, leaving 20 bases between the germline ends. The CDR3 runs 15 residues.

This clonotype was seen more than once but under ten times. The chain has TRBV2 and TRBJ2-1; 11 bases are a match to TRBD2. In germline, CDR1 is SNHLY, CDR2 FYNNEI. The CDR3 is 14 amino acids. V lost 5 bases, J lost 8 bases, and 5 bases stayed unmatched. CDR3 nucleotide sequence: TGTGCCAGCAGTATAGCGGGAGGGTTCGATGAGCAGTTCTTC. It codes for CASSIAGGFDEQFF.